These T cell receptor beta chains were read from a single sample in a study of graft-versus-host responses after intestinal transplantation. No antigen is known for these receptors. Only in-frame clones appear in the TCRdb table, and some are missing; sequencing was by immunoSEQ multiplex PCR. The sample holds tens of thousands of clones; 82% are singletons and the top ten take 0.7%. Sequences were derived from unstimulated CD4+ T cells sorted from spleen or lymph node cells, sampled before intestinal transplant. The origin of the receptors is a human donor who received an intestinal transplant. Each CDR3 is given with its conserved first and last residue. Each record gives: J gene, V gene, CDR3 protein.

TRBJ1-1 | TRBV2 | CASSEEGFEAFF
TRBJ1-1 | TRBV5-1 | CASSLGRGKITEAFF
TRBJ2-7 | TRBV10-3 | CASSGRVEDYEQYF
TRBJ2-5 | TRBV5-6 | CASSYPGRLGETQYF
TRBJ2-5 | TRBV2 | CASRAGTGLETQYF
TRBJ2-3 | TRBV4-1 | CASSHDRGQLTDTQYF
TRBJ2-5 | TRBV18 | CASSPGTGQETQYF
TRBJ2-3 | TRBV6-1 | CASKDYFTDTQYF
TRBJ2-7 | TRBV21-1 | CASSKGGQKISYEQYF
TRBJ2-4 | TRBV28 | CASSTGTSATKNIQYF
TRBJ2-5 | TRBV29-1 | CSASQGRQETQYF
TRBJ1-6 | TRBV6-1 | CAGRWGIGSPLHF
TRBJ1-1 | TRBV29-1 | CSVLQNTEAFF
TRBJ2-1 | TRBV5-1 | CASSGRDSKGIF
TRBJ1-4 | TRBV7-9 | CASRAGETPNEKLFF
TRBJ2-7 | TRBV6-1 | CASSVSRGEQYF
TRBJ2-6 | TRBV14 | CASSRALWGKASGANVPTF
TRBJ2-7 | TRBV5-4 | CASSPLSGAPYEQYF
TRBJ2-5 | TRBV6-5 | CASSANPTWGETQYF
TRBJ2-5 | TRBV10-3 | CAIGGNYQETQYF
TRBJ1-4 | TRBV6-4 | CASAPGQVGEKLFF
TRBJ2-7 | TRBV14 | CASSLPGQGYEQYF
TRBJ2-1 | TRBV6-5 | CASSYGLVYNEQFF
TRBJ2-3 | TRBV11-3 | CASSTLRDTDTQYF
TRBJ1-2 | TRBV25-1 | CASSEVDRGPAGYTF